The sequence of this T cell receptor beta chain was determined in a study of T cell repertoires in aging, cancer and after chemotherapy. Study-level points and caveats: Median generation probability rose over the chemotherapy interval in each cancer cohort, suggesting rebound thymic output.

Multiplex touch-down PCR with TRB-A/B primers amplified rearranged V-D-J TRB sequences. TCRdb re-called the multiplex PCR reads through MiXCR, storing one row per CDR3 protein. The table has about 6,200 distinct CDR3 sequences, 27% seen once. Amplification of TCR beta used genomic DNA extracted from peripheral blood. This clonotype is labeled medium-sized. Its antigen is as yet unknown. The CDR3 is 13 residues long. V lost 1 base and J lost 10, with 11 bases in between. Germline assignment: CDR1 LNHDA and CDR2 SQIVND (reference sequence). This sequence originates from a human donor in good health. Sequencing was performed on blood. The chain employs TRBV19 and TRBJ2-1; D not resolved. The CDR3 spells CASSIVERREQFF. DNA of the CDR3: TGTGCCAGTAGTATAGTCGAAAGAAGGGAGCAGTTCTTC.